The sequence of this T cell receptor beta chain was determined in a study of cytomegalovirus exposure and HLA in healthy donors. Study observations and caveats: Sequencing had likely introduced a cluster of highly shared sequence variants as an artifact.

Germline trimming cut 5 bases from V and 2 bases from J; bases unmatched to any gene: 18. The CDR3 runs to 18 residues. Germline V gene sequence: CDR1 SGHTA, CDR2 FQGNSA. PCR involved 60 Vbeta and 13 Jbeta primers. The repertoire was sequenced with immunoSEQ multiplex PCR; TCRdb's copy has only in-frame clones and lacks some. The sample records about 190,000 clones, 78% being singletons. This clone was seen more than once but under ten times. Its antigen is not known. The rearrangement links TRBV7-2 to TRBJ2-7, with TRBD2 matching over 7 bases. Source material: PBMCs. The receptor was isolated from a woman aged 25 to 45 in good health and CMV-seropositive. The CDR3 nucleotides read TGTGCCAGCAGCCCGGGGAGGGCGGGCCCTAAGGGCCCCTACGAGCAGTACTTC. It yields the protein CASSPGRAGPKGPYEQYF.